These T cell receptor beta chains were read from a single sample in a study of blood T cell repertoires in COVID-19. Sequencing was performed with immunoSEQ multiplex PCR; in TCRdb, only in-frame clones are kept and a portion is missing. The sample shows approximately 200,000 clones, about 84% of them seen only once. The sequencing input was PBMCs or T cells enriched from blood (not recorded which). The receptors derive from a woman aged 25 to 39 who had recovered from COVID-19. The CDR3 runs from the conserved cysteine through the conserved F or W. A D gene is named only where the DNA matches it firmly. The size field is filled for only some rows; it gives once, few, many or a size class.

TRBJ2-2 NA TRBV6-5 TRBD1 CASRKTGANTGELFF TGTGCCAGCAGGAAAACAGGGGCGAACACCGGGGAGCTGTTTTTT
TRBJ2-3 NA TRBV7-9 TRBD2 CASSFTSGTSDTQYF TGTGCCAGCAGCTTTACTAGCGGGACTTCAGATACGCAGTATTTT
TRBJ2-1 NA TRBV7-2 TRBD2 CASSLASGGSYNEQFF TGTGCCAGCAGCTTGGCTAGCGGGGGCTCCTACAATGAGCAGTTCTTC
TRBJ1-1 NA TRBV3-1/TRBV3-2 NA CASSNRDFMNTEAFF TGTGCCAGCAGCAACCGGGACTTTATGAACACTGAAGCTTTCTTT
TRBJ2-3 NA TRBV27 NA CASSFTRAGTDTQYF TGTGCCAGCAGTTTCACGCGAGCGGGCACAGATACGCAGTATTTT
TRBJ2-5 NA TRBV2 NA CASSAPLYQETQYF TGTGCCAGCAGTGCCCCCCTGTACCAAGAGACCCAGTACTTC
TRBJ2-5 NA TRBV7-9 TRBD1 CASSLGDRGGETQYF TGTGCCAGCAGCTTAGGGGACAGGGGTGGAGAGACCCAGTACTTC
TRBJ2-1 NA TRBV3-1/TRBV3-2 NA CASTLDASSYNEQFF TGTGCCAGCACCCTAGACGCGAGCTCCTACAATGAGCAGTTCTTC
TRBJ2-7 once TRBV7-8 TRBD1 CASSLVVDQPGQDEQYF TGTGCCAGCAGCTTAGTAGTGGACCAACCGGGACAGGACGAGCAGTACTTC
TRBJ1-2 few TRBV7-2 NA CASSLRQVDGYTF TGTGCCAGCAGCTTAAGGCAGGTGGATGGCTACACCTTC
TRBJ1-1 NA TRBV5-1 TRBD1 CASSYSGGLAFF TGCGCCAGCAGCTATTCAGGGGGTTTAGCTTTCTTT
TRBJ1-4 once TRBV21-1 NA CASSKDPQGSNEKLFF TGTGCCAGCAGCAAAGACCCCCAGGGATCTAATGAAAAACTGTTTTTT
TRBJ1-5 few TRBV7-8 NA CASSPGQGNQPQHF TGTGCCAGCAGCCCTGGACAAGGCAATCAGCCCCAGCATTTT
TRBJ1-5 NA TRBV4-1 NA CASSQAQQGMDQPQHF TGCGCCAGCAGCCAAGCCCAACAGGGAATGGATCAGCCCCAGCATTTT
TRBJ2-5 once TRBV29-1 TRBD1 CSGAGTGRETQYF TGCAGCGGGGCCGGGACAGGGCGGGAGACCCAGTACTTC
TRBJ2-1 NA TRBV28 TRBD2 CASSQAISGSFGSYNEQFF TGTGCCAGCAGCCAAGCTATTAGCGGGAGTTTTGGTTCCTACAATGAGCAGTTCTTC
TRBJ1-2 NA TRBV4-2 NA CASSQVWDTVNYGYTF TGTGCCAGCAGCCAAGTCTGGGACACAGTCAACTATGGCTACACCTTC
TRBJ2-1 NA TRBV11-3 NA CASSLVTGSLVNEQFF TGTGCCAGCAGCTTAGTTACCGGGAGTCTCGTCAATGAGCAGTTCTTC
TRBJ1-5 once TRBV4-1 NA CASSQDSRGGRLNQPQHF TGCGCCAGCAGCCAAGATTCCCGGGGAGGGCGCCTGAACCAGCCCCAGCATTTT
TRBJ1-1 once TRBV7-9 NA CASSQRGAYTEAFF TGTGCCAGCAGCCAACGGGGGGCATATACTGAAGCTTTCTTT
TRBJ2-2 few TRBV5-1 NA CASRYSRGRNTGELFF TGCGCCAGCAGATACTCAAGGGGTAGGAACACCGGGGAGCTGTTTTTT
TRBJ2-1 NA TRBV15 TRBD1 CATRDRDSVYNEQFF TGTGCCACCCGAGACCGGGACAGTGTCTACAATGAGCAGTTCTTC
TRBJ1-1 NA TRBV11-1 NA CASSPDRFEAFF TGTGCCAGCAGTCCTGACAGATTTGAAGCTTTCTTT
TRBJ1-1 NA TRBV2 NA CASSEGPGAFF TGTGCCAGCAGTGAAGGTCCAGGCGCTTTCTTT
TRBJ2-1 few TRBV12-3/TRBV12-4 NA CASSLSYNEQFF TGTGCCAGCAGTTTATCTTACAATGAGCAGTTCTTC
TRBJ2-7 NA TRBV28 TRBD1 CASSLTDRGHEQYF TGTGCCAGCAGTTTAACGGACAGGGGCCACGAGCAGTACTTC
TRBJ1-2 NA TRBV28 TRBD1 CASSYQGAYGYTF TGTGCCAGCAGTTACCAGGGGGCCTATGGCTACACCTTC
TRBJ1-6 NA TRBV2 NA CASSEALTGKSLHF TGTGCCAGCAGTGAAGCGCTTACAGGGAAGTCCCTCCACTTT
TRBJ2-7 NA TRBV29-1 TRBD2 CSVFAGLPGEQYF TGCAGCGTTTTCGCGGGACTACCGGGGGAGCAGTACTTC
TRBJ2-7 NA TRBV24-1 NA CATSDHQGSSYEQYF TGTGCCACCAGTGATCACCAGGGGAGCTCCTACGAGCAGTACTTC
TRBJ1-6 NA TRBV28 NA CASSLRSSPLHF TGTGCCAGCAGTTTACGGTCGTCACCCCTCCACTTT
TRBJ2-7 NA TRBV6-5 TRBD1 CASSSVGTGYEQYF TGTGCCAGCAGCTCGGTTGGGACAGGCTACGAGCAGTACTTC
TRBJ2-7 NA TRBV4-1 NA CASSQVTGSYEQYF TGCGCCAGCAGCCAAGTAACGGGCTCCTACGAGCAGTACTTC
TRBJ2-3 NA TRBV5-1 NA CASSFGPPTDTQYF TGCGCCAGCAGCTTTGGGCCCCCCACAGATACGCAGTATTTT
TRBJ1-1 NA TRBV25-1 NA CASSETVNTEAFF TGTGCCAGCAGTGAGACAGTGAACACTGAAGCTTTCTTT
TRBJ1-2 NA TRBV5-8 NA CATRSEYGYTF TGTGCCACCAGGTCGGAGTATGGCTACACCTTC
TRBJ1-2 NA TRBV27 TRBD1 CASSPGTGHGYTF TGTGCCAGCAGTCCAGGGACAGGGCATGGCTACACCTTC
TRBJ2-5 NA TRBV28 TRBD1 CASRWNLRDRELTQYF TGTGCCAGCAGGTGGAATCTCCGGGACAGGGAATTGACCCAGTACTTC
TRBJ1-4 few TRBV2 TRBD1 CASRKGTGDEKLFF TGTGCCAGCAGGAAAGGGACAGGTGATGAAAAACTGTTTTTT
TRBJ2-7 NA TRBV2 NA CASSAAGYHEQYF TGTGCCAGCAGCGCAGCAGGGTACCACGAGCAGTACTTC
TRBJ1-2 NA TRBV25-1 NA CASSDPRRGPIYGYTF TGTGCCAGCAGTGATCCCCGCAGGGGACCAATCTATGGCTACACCTTC
TRBJ2-7 NA TRBV9 NA CASSGTGDSYEQYF TGTGCCAGCAGCGGAACAGGAGACTCCTACGAGCAGTACTTC
TRBJ1-5 NA TRBV28 TRBD1 CASSSPGTGGNQPQHF TGTGCCAGCAGTAGTCCCGGGACAGGGGGCAATCAGCCCCAGCATTTT
TRBJ2-7 few TRBV5-1 TRBD2 CASSLGTSGYEQYF TGCGCCAGCAGCCTCGGGACTAGCGGCTACGAGCAGTACTTC
TRBJ2-1 NA TRBV9 TRBD2 CASSSRLAGGYNEQFF TGTGCCAGCAGCTCCCGACTAGCGGGAGGGTACAATGAGCAGTTCTTC
TRBJ1-4 NA TRBV27 NA CASSPRLAGVATNEKLFF TGTGCCAGCAGTCCCAGGCTCGCAGGGGTTGCAACTAATGAAAAACTGTTTTTT
TRBJ2-3 NA TRBV11-3 TRBD2 CASSSTLARDTQYF TGTGCCAGCAGCTCTACACTAGCGCGAGATACGCAGTATTTT